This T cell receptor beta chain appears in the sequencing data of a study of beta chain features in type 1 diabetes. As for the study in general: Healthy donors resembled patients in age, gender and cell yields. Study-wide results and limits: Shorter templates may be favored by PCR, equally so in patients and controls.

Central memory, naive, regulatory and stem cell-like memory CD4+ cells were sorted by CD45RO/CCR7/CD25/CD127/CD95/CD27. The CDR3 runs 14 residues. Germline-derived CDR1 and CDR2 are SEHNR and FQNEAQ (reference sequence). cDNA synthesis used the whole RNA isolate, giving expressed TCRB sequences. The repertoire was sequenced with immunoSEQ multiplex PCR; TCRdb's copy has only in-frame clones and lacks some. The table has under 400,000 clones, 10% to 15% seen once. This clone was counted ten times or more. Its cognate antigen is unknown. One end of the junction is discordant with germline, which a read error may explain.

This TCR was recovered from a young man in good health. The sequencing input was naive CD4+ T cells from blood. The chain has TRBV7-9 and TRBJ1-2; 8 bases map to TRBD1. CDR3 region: CGTGTGLPGSGYTF. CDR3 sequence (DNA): TGCGGCACCGGGACAGGACTCCCCGGTAGTGGCTACACCTTC. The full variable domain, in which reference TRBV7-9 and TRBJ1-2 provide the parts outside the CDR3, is DTGVSQNPRHKITKRGQNVTFRCDPISEHNRLYWYRQTLGQGPEFLTYFQNEAQLEKSRLLSDRFSAERPKGSFSTLEIQRTEQGDSAMYLCGTGTGLPGSGYTFGSGTRLTVV.